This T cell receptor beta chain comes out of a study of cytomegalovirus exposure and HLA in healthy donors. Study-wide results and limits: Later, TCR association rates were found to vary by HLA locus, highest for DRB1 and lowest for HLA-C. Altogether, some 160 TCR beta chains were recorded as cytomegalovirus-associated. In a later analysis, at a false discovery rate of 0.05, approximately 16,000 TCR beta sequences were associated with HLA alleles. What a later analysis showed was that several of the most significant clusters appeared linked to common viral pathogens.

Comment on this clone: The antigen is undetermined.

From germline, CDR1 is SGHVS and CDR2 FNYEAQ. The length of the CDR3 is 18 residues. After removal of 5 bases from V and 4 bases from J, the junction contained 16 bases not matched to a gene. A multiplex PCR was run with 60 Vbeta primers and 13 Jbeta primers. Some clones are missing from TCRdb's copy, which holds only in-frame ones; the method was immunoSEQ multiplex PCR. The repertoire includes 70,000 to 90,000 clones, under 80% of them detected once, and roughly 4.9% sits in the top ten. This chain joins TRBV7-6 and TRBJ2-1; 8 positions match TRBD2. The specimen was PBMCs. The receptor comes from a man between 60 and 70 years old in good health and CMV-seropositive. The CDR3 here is CASSPEPTGGGGYNEQFF. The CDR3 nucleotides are TGTGCCAGCAGCCCAGAACCTACCGGGGGCGGGGGGTACAATGAGCAGTTCTTC.